The clone carrying this T cell receptor (beta chain) was observed once. A quantity of about 0.5 to 1 ug RNA underwent reverse transcription using random hexamers. The authors amplified TCR beta CDR3 across 54 Vbeta and 13 Jbeta using immunoSEQ multiplex PCR. TCRdb re-derived calls from the immunoSEQ multiplex PCR reads in MiXCR, one entry per CDR3 protein. The sample gives 150,000 to 200,000 distinct CDR3 sequences, 93% of which show up once; 0.1% is in the top ten. TCR beta sequences were obtained from blood CD8+ and CD4+ T cells. TEMRA cells were enriched by FACS, and CD4+ and CD8+ T cells were negatively isolated. These data come from a study of CD8 T cells in Susac syndrome. Looked up from germline, CDR1 is SGHRS and CDR2 is YFSETQ. The CDR3 length is 19 residues. Trimming took 6 bases from V and 0 from J, leaving 25 bases between them.

The V call is TRBV5-1, the J call TRBJ2-1; D may be TRBD1 or TRBD2 (6 bases each). The origin of this receptor is a human donor in good health. The sample taken for sequencing was CD4+ T cells from PBMCs. The CDR3 coding sequence is TGCGCCAGCACCCGGAAGGCGTCGGCGGGACATAACTCCTACAATGAGCAGTTCTTC. This translates into CASTRKASAGHNSYNEQFF.